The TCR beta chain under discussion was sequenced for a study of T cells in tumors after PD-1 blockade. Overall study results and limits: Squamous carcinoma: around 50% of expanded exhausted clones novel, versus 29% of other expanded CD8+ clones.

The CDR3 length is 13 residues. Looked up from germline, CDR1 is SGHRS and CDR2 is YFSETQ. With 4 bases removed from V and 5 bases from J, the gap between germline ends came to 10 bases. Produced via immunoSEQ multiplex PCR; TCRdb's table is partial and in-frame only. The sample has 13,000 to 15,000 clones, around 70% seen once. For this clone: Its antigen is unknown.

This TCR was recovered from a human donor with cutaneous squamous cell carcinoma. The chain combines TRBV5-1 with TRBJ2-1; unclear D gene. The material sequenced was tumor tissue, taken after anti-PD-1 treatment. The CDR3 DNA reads TGCGCCAGCAGCGAAACAGCCAACAATGAGCAGTTCTTC. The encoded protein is CASSETANNEQFF.